This record looks at one T cell receptor (beta chain) sequence and its context. There is no known antigen for this receptor. Per-base qualities were not stored, and no clone one base away is much larger. For sequencing of the TCRbeta CDR3 region, genomic DNA was extracted from the sorted cells. The immunoSEQ Assay was used for sequencing of TCRbeta CDR3 regions. What TCRdb holds here is the immuneACCESS table cut down to in-frame rearrangements. Part of the clones is not present; checked against another copy, under half of the missing clones reflect an unresolved V gene, and the others are unexplained. This sample holds 50,000 to 60,000 clones; around 90% were observed only once. The ten most abundant clones make up roughly 6% of the sample. Patients with a history of autoimmune disease or receiving systemic immunosuppression were excluded from the trial. Peripheral blood for TCR sequencing was drawn from every dose cohort at baseline, at cycle 4 day 1 and at cycle 7 day 1. Samples were obtained from an open-label, multicenter, first-in-human phase I dose-escalation trial of ivuxolimab. Adults with locally advanced or metastatic melanoma, renal cell, hepatocellular, or head and neck squamous cell carcinoma were enrolled in the trial. Before TCR sequencing, CD4+ T cells and CD8+ T cells were sorted from peripheral blood as separate populations.

This sample is drawn from a study of OX40 agonist ivuxolimab in advanced cancers. Broadly, across the study: The costimulatory receptor OX40 (CD134) was targeted by ivuxolimab, a fully human IgG2 agonistic monoclonal antibody. Patients were allowed to have had prior anti-PD-1, anti-PD-L1 or anti-CTLA-4 therapy, and 40% of the dose-escalation patients had been treated with checkpoint inhibitors. A male proportion of 82.7% and a mean age of around 60 years, ranging from 23 to 79, were recorded for the dose-escalation cohort. The point of sequencing TCRbeta in the periphery was to test whether ivuxolimab changed TCR sequence diversity and drove clonal T-cell expansion. Partial responses were achieved by three dose-escalation patients, of whom one had hepatocellular carcinoma and two had cutaneous melanoma. The paper describes the monotherapy dose-escalation part (N of about 57 patients) of the phase I trial of ivuxolimab. Intravenous ivuxolimab was administered to patients every 2 weeks at six dose levels: 0.01, 0.1, 0.3, 1.5, 3 and 10 mg/kg. Of the approximately 50 patients in dose escalation, about 19 had hepatocellular carcinoma, some 15 had melanoma, 9 had renal cell carcinoma and 9 had head and neck cancer.

Results and caveats for the whole study, not just this receptor: Low levels of normalized T-cell clonal expansion were also shown by some nonresponding patients. After ivuxolimab, CD8+ T cells had more expanded clones than CD4+ T cells on average. At doses of 0.1 to 3.0 mg/kg, clonal expansion of both CD4+ and CD8+ T cells in blood was seen between baseline and week 6. In partial responders in the 0.1-3.0 mg/kg groups, normalized peripheral clonal expansion was found to be among the lowest, especially among CD8+ T cells. The antigen specificity of the clonally expanded peripheral T cells was not determined.

The sample here was CD4+ or CD8+ T cells sorted from blood, taken in a trial of the OX40 agonist ivuxolimab. The receptor was isolated from an adult with an advanced solid tumor such as melanoma, head and neck, liver or kidney cancer.

CDR3 protein: CASSVDGALTREQYF. The nucleotides are TGTGCCAGCAGCGTAGACGGAGCCCTTACGCGGGAGCAGTACTTC. Recombination linked TRBV9 to TRBJ2-7, with no confidently assigned D gene. V lost 0 bases and J lost 7 bases; the stretch between them is 17 bases long. The CDR3 covers 15 residues, taking in both the cysteine and the phenylalanine. Just the 45-base CDR3 DNA is kept, in frame starting at base 1. Sequences SGDLS (CDR1) and YYNGEE (CDR2) are obtained from the germline V gene.